This T cell receptor (beta chain) derives from a study of blood T cell repertoires in COVID-19. As for the study in general: The samples span acute and convalescent COVID-19 from the United States, Italy and Spain. The cDNA or gDNA used as material had been derived from T cells, B-cell-depleted T cells, or PBMCs.

Under the authors' procedure: Amplification of reference gene primers provided the estimated nucleated cell counts. Clones were read by immunoSEQ multiplex PCR, and TCRdb kept only the in-frame ones, dropping some. The DNA gave D and trimming, while V, J and clone size come from that table. The sample carries around 100,000 clones, more than 75% recorded once. V was shortened by 0 bases and J by 1 base, with 13 bases between the two germline ends. The V gene's germline CDR1 is SGHRS and CDR2 YFSETQ. The CDR3 consists of 16 residues. Input material: peripheral blood. The sequence was obtained from a woman between 35 and 50 years old with acute or convalescent COVID-19. V and J are TRBV5-1 and TRBJ1-1; perhaps TRBD1 as D (6 bases). CDR3 in amino acids: CASSLAQGRANTEAFF. As DNA, the CDR3 is TGCGCCAGCAGCTTGGCACAGGGCCGAGCGAACACTGAAGCTTTCTTT.